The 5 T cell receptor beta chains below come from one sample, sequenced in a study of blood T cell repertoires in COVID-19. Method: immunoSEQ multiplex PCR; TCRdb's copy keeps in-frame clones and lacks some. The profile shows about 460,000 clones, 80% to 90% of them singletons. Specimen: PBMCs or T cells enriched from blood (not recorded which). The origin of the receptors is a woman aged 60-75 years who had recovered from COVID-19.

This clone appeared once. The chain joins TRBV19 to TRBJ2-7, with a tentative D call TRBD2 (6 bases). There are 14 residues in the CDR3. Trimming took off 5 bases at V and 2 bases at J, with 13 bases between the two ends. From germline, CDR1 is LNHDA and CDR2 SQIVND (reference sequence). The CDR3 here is CASSYGGPTYEQYF. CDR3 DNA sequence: TGTGCCAGTAGTTACGGGGGACCTACCTACGAGCAGTACTTC.

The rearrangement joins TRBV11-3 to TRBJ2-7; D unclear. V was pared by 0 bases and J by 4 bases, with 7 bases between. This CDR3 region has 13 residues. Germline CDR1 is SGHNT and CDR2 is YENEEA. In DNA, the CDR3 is TGTGCCAGCAGCTTAGATACAGTATACGAGCAGTACGTC. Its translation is CASSLDTVYEQYV.

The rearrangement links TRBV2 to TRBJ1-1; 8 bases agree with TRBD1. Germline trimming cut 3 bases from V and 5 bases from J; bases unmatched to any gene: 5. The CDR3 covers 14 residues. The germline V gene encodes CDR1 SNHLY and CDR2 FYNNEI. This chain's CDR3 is CASSDVTGGTEAFF. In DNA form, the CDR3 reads TGTGCCAGCAGTGACGTTACAGGGGGAACTGAAGCTTTCTTT.

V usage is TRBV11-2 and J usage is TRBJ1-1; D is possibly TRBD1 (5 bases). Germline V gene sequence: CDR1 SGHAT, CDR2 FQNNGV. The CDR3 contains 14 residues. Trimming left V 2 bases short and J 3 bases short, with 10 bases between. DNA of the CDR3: TGTGCCAGCAGCTTATTCGGAGGGGACACTGAAGCTTTCTTT. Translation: CASSLFGGDTEAFF.

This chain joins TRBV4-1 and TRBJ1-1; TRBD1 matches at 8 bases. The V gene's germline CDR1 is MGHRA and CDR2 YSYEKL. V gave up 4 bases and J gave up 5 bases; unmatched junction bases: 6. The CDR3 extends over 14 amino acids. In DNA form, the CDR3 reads TGCGCCAGCAGCCTCGGACAGGGAAGAACTGAAGCTTTCTTT. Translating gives CASSLGQGRTEAFF.